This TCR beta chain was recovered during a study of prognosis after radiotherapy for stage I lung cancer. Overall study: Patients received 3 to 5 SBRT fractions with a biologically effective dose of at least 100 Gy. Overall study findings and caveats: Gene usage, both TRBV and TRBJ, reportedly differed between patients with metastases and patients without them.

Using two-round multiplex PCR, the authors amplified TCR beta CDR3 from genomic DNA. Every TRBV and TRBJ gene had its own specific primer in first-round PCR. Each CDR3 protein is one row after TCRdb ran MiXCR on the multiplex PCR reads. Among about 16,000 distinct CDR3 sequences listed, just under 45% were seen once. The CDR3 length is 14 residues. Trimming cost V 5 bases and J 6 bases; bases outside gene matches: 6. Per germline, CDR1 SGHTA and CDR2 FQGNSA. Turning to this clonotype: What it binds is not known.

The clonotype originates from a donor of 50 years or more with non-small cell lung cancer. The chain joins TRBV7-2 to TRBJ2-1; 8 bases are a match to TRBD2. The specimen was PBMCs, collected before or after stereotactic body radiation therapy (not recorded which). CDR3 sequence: CASSLTTSANEQFF. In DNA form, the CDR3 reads TGTGCCAGCAGCCTCACGACTAGCGCCAATGAGCAGTTCTTC.